Presented here are 10 T cell receptor beta chains from one specimen sequenced in a study of T cells in women clearing cervical HPV infection (dated by TCRdb to about 2018). The library was obtained by the immunoSEQ multiplex PCR assay. As stored in TCRdb, this immuneACCESS dataset retains in-frame rearrangements with V and J assigned. A fraction of the clones does not appear; measured against another copy, unresolved V genes explain less than half of the discrepancy, and the remainder lacks a known reason. The sample table holds 25,000 to 30,000 clones. About a sixth of the sample is in the top ten clones. The sample consisted of blood buffy coat. The receptor source for this set is a woman aged 18 to 75 with a cervical HPV16 infection that either progressed to CIN3+ or cleared (not recorded which).

Worth noting for this clone: The DNA ends 3 residues before the CDR3 does, and the rest of the CDR3 is filled in from the germline J gene. This sequence joins TRBV10-3 and TRBJ2-7; 11 bases are shared with TRBD1. The CDR3 length is 15 residues. Germline CDR1 is ENHRY and CDR2 is SYGVKD. V was clipped by 4 bases and J by 3 bases; unmatched bases: 5. The CDR3 bases that were read are TGTGCCATCAGTGGGGGGGACAGGGGGAACTACGAG. Amino acids: CAISGGDRGNYE. The CDR3 reads in full as CAISGGDRGNYEQYF.

As for this clone: The read stops 3 residues short of the end of the CDR3; the missing end is completed from the germline J gene. V gene TRBV5-1 combines with J gene TRBJ2-5; D may be TRBD2 (5 bases). Trimming stripped 1 base from V and 5 bases from J, with 21 bases between. CDR3 length: 17 residues. CDR1 SGHRS and CDR2 YFSETQ come from the germline V gene. The part of the CDR3 DNA that was read is TGCGCCAGCAGCTTGCTGTGGATGCCACGGGGTAAGGAGACC. Residues: CASSLLWMPRGKET. The full CDR3 sequence reads CASSLLWMPRGKETQYF. The whole variable domain, remainder taken from reference TRBV5-1 and TRBJ2-5, is KAGVTQTPRYLIKTRGQQVTLSCSPISGHRSVSWYQQTPGQGLQFLFEYFSETQRNKGNFPGRFSGRQFSNSRSEMNVSTLELGDSALYLCASSLLWMPRGKETQYFGPGTRLLVL.

Details on this clone: The read falls 3 residues short of the CDR3 end, and the missing part is taken from the germline J gene. The chain joins TRBV5-5 to TRBJ2-5; 11 bases are shared with TRBD2. The V gene end was trimmed by 3 bases and the J gene end by 4 bases; junction bases not matched to a gene: 2. CDR1 and CDR2 from the germline V gene are SGHKS and YYEKEE (reference sequence). The CDR3 consists of 14 residues. CDR3 sequence reads: CASSSGLAVETQYF. Partial CDR3 DNA: TGTGCCAGCAGCTCGGGACTAGCGGTAGAGACC.

CDR3 protein: CASSALGAEAFF. The part of the CDR3 DNA that was read is TGTGCCAGCAGCGCTTTGGGGGCAGAA. The chain recombines TRBV14 with TRBJ1-1; D possibly corresponds to TRBD1 (6 bases). The read falls 3 residues short of the CDR3 end, and the missing part is taken from the germline J gene. The CDR3 extends over 12 amino acids. Germline V gene data show CDR1 as SGHDN and CDR2 as FVKESK. Supplemented by reference TRBV14 and TRBJ1-1, the full variable domain reads EAGVTQFPSHSVIEKGQTVTLRCDPISGHDNLYWYRRVMGKEIKFLLHFVKESKQDESGMPNNRFLAERTGGTYSTLKVQPAELEDSGVYFCASSALGAEAFFGQGTRLTVV.

Regarding this clone: The read halts 3 residues ahead of the CDR3 end, with the missing end drawn from the germline J gene. The rearrangement uses TRBV19 and TRBJ2-5; D not certain. Germline-derived CDR1 and CDR2 are LNHDA and SQIVND (reference sequence). Trimming took off 5 bases at V and 4 bases at J, with 14 bases between the two ends. The CDR3 has 14 residues. CDR3 loop: CASSPTTAGETQYF. Partial CDR3 DNA: TGTGCCAGTAGTCCCACCACAGCCGGAGAGACC.

Regarding this clone: The sequence runs out 3 residues before the end of the CDR3; the remainder is reconstructed from the germline J gene. The chain employs TRBV4-2 and TRBJ2-3; unclear D gene. The CDR3 has 15 amino acids. Germline CDR1 reads LGHNA; CDR2 reads YNFKEQ. The CDR3: CASSQDMQTSAAQYF. CDR3 DNA (partial): TGTGCCAGCAGCCAAGACATGCAGACATCAGCCGCG.

The covered CDR3 bases are TGTGCCAGCAGTGAACAGTACTACAACCAAGAGACG. Translated, it gives CASSEQYYNQET. The whole CDR3 reads CASSEQYYNQETQYF. The chain combines TRBV6-1 with TRBJ2-3; no firm D call. The read falls 3 residues short of the CDR3 end, and the missing part is taken from the germline J gene. The CDR3 covers 15 residues. Per the germline V gene, CDR1 is MNHNS and CDR2 is SASEGT.

A word on this clone: The read comes to an end 3 residues before the CDR3 does, leaving the germline J gene to fill in the end. The chain links TRBV2 to TRBJ2-7, with D perhaps TRBD1 (6 bases). Germline V gene data show CDR1 as SNHLY and CDR2 as FYNNEI. The CDR3 runs 15 residues. Trimming left V 10 bases short and J 2 bases short, with 21 bases between. CDR3: CATREQGAKAYEQYF. The covered CDR3 bases are TGTGCCACCCGGGAACAGGGTGCTAAAGCCTACGAG.

As for this clone: Read coverage stops 3 residues before the CDR3 terminus; the germline J gene supplies the remainder. The chain carries TRBV5-1 and TRBJ1-2, with 10 nucleotides matching TRBD1. CDR1 and CDR2 from the germline V gene are SGHRS and YFSETQ. This CDR3 has 14 amino acids. The part of the CDR3 DNA that was read is TGCGCCAGCAGCCCGGACAGGGGGGGCGAGACC. Protein product: CASSPDRGGET. The entire CDR3 reads CASSPDRGGETYTF.

A word on this clone: The sequenced fragment ends 3 residues before the CDR3 boundary, so the rest is inferred from the germline J gene. J is TRBJ1-4 and V is TRBV7-9; the D gene is possibly TRBD1 (6 bases). Germline CDR1 and CDR2: SEHNR and FQNEAQ (reference sequence). The CDR3 runs 14 residues. The sequenced CDR3 bases are TGTGCCAGCAGCTCTGGACAGCAGAATTCACCA. It is translated as CASSSGQQNSP. Given in full, the CDR3 is CASSSGQQNSPLFF.